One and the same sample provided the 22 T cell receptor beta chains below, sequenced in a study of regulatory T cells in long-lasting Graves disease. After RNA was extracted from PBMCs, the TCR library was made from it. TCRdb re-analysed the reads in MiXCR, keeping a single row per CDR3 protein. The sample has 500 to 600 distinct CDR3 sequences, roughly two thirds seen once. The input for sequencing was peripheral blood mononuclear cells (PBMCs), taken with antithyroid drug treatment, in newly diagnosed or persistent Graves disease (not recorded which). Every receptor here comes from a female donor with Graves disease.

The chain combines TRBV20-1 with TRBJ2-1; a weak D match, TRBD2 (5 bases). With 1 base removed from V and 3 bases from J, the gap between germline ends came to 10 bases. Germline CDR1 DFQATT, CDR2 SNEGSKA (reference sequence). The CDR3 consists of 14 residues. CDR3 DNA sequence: TGCAGTGCTAGAGCCGGGGTCCACTACAATGAGCAGTTCTTC. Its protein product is CSARAGVHYNEQFF.

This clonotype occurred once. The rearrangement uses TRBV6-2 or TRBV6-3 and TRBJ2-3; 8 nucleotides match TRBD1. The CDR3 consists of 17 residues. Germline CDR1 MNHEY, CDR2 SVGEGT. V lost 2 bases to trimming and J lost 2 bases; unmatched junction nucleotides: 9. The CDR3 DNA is TGTGCCAGCAGTTACACCGTAGGGGACAGGACCACAGATACGCAGTATTTT. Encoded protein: CASSYTVGDRTTDTQYF.

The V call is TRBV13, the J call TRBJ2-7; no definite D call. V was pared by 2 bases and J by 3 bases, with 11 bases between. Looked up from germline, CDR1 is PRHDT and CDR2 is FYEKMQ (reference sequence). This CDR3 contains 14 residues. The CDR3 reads CASSLLGMGYEQYF. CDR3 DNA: TGTGCCAGCAGCTTACTGGGGATGGGCTACGAGCAGTACTTC.

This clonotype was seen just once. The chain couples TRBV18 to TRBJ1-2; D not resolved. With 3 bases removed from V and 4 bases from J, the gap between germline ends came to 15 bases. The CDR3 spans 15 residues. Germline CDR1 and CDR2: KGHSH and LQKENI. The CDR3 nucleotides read TGTGCCAGCTCACCGGAAGATCAACTACCCTATGGCTACACCTTC. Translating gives CASSPEDQLPYGYTF.

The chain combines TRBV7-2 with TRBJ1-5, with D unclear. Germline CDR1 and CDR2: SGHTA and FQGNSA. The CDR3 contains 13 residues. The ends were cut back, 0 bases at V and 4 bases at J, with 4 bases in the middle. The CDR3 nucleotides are TGTGCCAGCAGCTTAGCAGTGAATCAGCCCCAGCATTTT. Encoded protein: CASSLAVNQPQHF.

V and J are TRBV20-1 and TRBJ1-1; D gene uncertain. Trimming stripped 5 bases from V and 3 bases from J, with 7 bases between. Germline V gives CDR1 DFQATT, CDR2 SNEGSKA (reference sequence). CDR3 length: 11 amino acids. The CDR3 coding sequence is TGCAGTGCTTTAGGGTACACTGAAGCTTTCTTT. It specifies CSALGYTEAFF.

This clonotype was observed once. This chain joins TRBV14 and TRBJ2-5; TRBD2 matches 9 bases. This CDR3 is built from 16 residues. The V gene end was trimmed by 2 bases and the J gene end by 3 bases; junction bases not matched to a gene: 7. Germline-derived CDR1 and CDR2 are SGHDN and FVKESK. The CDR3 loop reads CASSQFGLATKETQYF. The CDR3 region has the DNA TGTGCCAGCAGCCAATTCGGACTAGCGACTAAAGAGACCCAGTACTTC.

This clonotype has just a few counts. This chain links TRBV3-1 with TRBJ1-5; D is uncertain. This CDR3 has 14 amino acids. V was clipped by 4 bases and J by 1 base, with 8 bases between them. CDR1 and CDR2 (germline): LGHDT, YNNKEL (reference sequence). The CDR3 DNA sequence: TGTGCCAGCAGCCCTCGGGAGAGCAATCAGCCCCAGCATTTT. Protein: CASSPRESNQPQHF.

CDR3 sequence reads: CASRSGGATEAFF. CDR3 nucleotide sequence: TGTGCCAGCAGATCGGGGGGAGCGACTGAAGCTTTCTTT. The chain carries TRBV4-2 and TRBJ1-1; TRBD1 might be the D (5 bases). The germline CDR1 and CDR2 sequences are LGHNA and YNFKEQ. V was trimmed by 6 bases and J by 5 bases, leaving 13 bases between them. The CDR3 runs to 13 residues.

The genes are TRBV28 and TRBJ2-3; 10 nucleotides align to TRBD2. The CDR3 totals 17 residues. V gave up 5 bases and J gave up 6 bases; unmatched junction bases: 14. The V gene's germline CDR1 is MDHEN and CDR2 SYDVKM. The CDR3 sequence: CASSIGTSAFISDTQYF. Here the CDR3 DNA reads TGTGCCAGCAGTATCGGGACTAGCGCCTTTATTTCGGATACGCAGTATTTT.

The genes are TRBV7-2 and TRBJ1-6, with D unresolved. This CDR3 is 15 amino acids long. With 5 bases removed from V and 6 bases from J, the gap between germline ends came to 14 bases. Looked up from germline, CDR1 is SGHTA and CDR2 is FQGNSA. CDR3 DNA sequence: TGTGCCAGCAGCCCCGGACCCGGGAGTAATTCACCCCTCCACTTT. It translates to CASSPGPGSNSPLHF.

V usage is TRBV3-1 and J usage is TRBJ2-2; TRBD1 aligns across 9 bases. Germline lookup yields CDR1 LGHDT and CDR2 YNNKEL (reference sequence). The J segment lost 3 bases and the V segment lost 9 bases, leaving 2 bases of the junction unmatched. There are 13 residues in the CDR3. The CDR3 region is CASGTGYTGELFF. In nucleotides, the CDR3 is TGTGCCAGTGGGACAGGGTACACCGGGGAGCTGTTTTTT.

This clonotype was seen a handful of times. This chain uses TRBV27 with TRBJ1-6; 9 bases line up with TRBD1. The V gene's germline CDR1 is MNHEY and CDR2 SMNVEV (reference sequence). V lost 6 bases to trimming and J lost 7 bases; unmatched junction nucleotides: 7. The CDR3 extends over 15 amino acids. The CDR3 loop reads CASSSWDRDNSPLHF. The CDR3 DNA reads TGTGCCAGCAGCTCTTGGGACAGGGACAATTCACCCCTCCACTTT.

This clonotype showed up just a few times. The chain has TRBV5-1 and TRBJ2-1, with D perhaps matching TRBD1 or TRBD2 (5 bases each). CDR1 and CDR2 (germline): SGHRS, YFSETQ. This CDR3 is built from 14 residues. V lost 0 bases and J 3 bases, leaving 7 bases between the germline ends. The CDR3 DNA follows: TGCGCCAGCAGCTTGGGAGGGGACTACAATGAGCAGTTCTTC. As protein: CASSLGGDYNEQFF.

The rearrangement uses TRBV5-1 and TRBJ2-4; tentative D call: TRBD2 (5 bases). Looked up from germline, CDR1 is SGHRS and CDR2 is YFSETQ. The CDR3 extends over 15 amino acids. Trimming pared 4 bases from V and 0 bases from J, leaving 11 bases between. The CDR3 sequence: CASSVGGLAKNIQYF. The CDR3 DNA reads TGCGCCAGCAGCGTAGGAGGACTAGCCAAAAACATTCAGTACTTC.

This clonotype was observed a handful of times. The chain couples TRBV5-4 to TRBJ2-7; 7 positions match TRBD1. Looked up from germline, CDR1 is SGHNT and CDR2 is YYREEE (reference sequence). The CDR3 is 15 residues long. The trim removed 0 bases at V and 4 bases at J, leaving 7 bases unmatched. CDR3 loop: CASSLDWTGVYEQYF. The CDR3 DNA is TGTGCCAGCAGCTTGGACTGGACAGGAGTATACGAGCAGTACTTC.

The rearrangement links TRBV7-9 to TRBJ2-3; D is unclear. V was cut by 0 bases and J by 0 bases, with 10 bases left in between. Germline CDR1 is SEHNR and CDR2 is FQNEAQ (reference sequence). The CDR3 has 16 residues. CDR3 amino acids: CASSLAKGWSTDTQYF. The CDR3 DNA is TGTGCCAGCAGCTTAGCGAAGGGTTGGAGCACAGATACGCAGTATTTT.

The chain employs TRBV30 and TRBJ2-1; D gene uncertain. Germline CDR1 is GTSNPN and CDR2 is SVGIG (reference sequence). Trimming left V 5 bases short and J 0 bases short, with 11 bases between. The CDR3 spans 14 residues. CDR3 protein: CAWEAQSSYNEQFF. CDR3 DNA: TGTGCCTGGGAGGCTCAAAGCTCCTACAATGAGCAGTTCTTC.

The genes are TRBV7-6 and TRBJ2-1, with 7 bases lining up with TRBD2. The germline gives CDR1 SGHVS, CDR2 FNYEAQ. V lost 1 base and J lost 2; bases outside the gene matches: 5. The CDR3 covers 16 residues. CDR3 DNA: TGTGCCAGCAGCTTAGGGCGGGAGTTCACCTACAATGAGCAGTTCTTC. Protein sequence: CASSLGREFTYNEQFF.

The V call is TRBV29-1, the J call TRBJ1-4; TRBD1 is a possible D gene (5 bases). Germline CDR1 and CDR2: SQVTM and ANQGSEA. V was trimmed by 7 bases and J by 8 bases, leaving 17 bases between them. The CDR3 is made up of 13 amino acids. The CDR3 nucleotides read TGCAGCGGGCAGGGTACAACGGGGGAAAAACTGTTTTTT. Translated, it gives CSGQGTTGEKLFF.

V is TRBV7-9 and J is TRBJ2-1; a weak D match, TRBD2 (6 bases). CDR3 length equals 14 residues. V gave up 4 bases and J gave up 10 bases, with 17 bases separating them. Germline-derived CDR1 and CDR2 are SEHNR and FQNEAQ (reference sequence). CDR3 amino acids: CASSSKWRELEQFF. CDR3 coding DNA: TGTGCCAGCAGCTCCAAATGGCGGGAACTGGAGCAGTTCTTC.

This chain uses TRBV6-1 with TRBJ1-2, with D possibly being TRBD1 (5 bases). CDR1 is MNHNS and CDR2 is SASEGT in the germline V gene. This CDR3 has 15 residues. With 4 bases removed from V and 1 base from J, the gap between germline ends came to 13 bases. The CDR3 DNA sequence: TGTGCCAGCAGTGTCCCCAGGGATTTTAACTATGGCTACACCTTC. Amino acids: CASSVPRDFNYGYTF.